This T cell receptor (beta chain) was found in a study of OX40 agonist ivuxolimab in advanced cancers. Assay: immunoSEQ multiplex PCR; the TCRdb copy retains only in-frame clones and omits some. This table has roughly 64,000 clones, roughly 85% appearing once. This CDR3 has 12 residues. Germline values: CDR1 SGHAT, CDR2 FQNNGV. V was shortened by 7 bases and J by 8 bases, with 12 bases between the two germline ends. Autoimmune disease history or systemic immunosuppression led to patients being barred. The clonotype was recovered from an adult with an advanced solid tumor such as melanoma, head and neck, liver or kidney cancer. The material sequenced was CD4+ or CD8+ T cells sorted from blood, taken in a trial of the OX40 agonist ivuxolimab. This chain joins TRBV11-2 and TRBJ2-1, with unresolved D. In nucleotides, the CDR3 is TGTGCCAGCACCGTACTAACCCATGAGCAGTTCTTC. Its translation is CASTVLTHEQFF.